The 16 T cell receptor beta chains below all came from one sample that was sequenced in a study of cytomegalovirus exposure and HLA in healthy donors. Primers included in the PCR were 60 Vbeta and 13 Jbeta primers. Produced via immunoSEQ multiplex PCR; TCRdb's table is partial and in-frame only. This sample has fewer than 250,000 clones, with approximately 83% found just once. The sequenced sample consisted of PBMCs. These receptor sequences come from a boy aged 2 to 9 in good health and CMV-seronegative.

The chain employs TRBV5-6 and TRBJ1-2, with D unresolved. With 0 bases removed from V and 4 bases from J, the gap between germline ends came to 7 bases. The germline CDR1 and CDR2 sequences are SGHDT and YYEEEE. This CDR3 is built from 13 residues. The CDR3 protein is CASSLGSSYGYTF. The CDR3 region has the DNA TGTGCCAGCAGCTTGGGTTCCAGCTATGGCTACACCTTC.

The J gene is TRBJ1-3, the V gene TRBV30, with D unresolved. Germline-derived CDR1 and CDR2 are GTSNPN and SVGIG (reference sequence). V was clipped by 0 bases and J by 1 base, with 7 bases between them. This CDR3 comprises 14 residues. In DNA, the CDR3 is TGTGCCTGGAGTGTACGGGGATCTGGAAACACCATATATTTT. It is translated as CAWSVRGSGNTIYF.

The chain couples TRBV14 to TRBJ1-6; D unresolved. Germline V CDR1 and CDR2: SGHDN, FVKESK. Trimming took off 0 bases at V and 7 bases at J, with 4 bases between the two ends. This CDR3 is built from 13 residues. The CDR3 region has the DNA TGTGCCAGCAGCCAAGATCAGAATTCACCCCTCCACTTT. It is translated as CASSQDQNSPLHF.

This CDR3 reads CSVEDLQGVGYEQYF. CDR3 coding DNA: TGCAGCGTTGAAGATCTACAGGGGGTAGGGTACGAGCAGTACTTC. The chain is built from TRBV29-1 and TRBJ2-5, with 8 bases matching TRBD1. The DNA matches TRBJ2-7 better at its end, which makes the J call doubtful. The CDR3 covers 15 residues. Germline values: CDR1 SQVTM, CDR2 ANQGSEA.

Note on this clone: The junction departs from germline at one end; a sequencing error may be responsible. The chain links TRBV7-7 to TRBJ2-7; perhaps TRBD1 as D (6 bases). This CDR3 spans 13 amino acids. The V gene's germline CDR1 is SSHAT and CDR2 FNYEAQ (reference sequence). CDR3 coding DNA: TGTGCTAGCAGCTTAGGACCAGGGGACGAGCAGTACTTC. Translated: CASSLGPGDEQYF.

The genes are TRBV10-3 and TRBJ2-1; 11 positions agree with TRBD1. The germline V gene encodes CDR1 ENHRY and CDR2 SYGVKD. V shed 6 bases and J 5 bases; nucleotides not matched to a gene: 3. CDR3 size: 14 residues. CDR3 loop: CAIRGDRGNNEQFF. In nucleotides, the CDR3 is TGTGCCATCAGGGGGGACAGGGGGAACAATGAGCAGTTCTTC.

The V and J genes are TRBV6-5 and TRBJ1-4, with D perhaps TRBD1 (6 bases). Germline lookup yields CDR1 MNHEY and CDR2 SVGAGI. This CDR3 spans 15 amino acids. The V end was cut by 4 bases, the J end by 4 bases, with 13 bases between. The CDR3 nucleotides read TGTGCCAGCAGTTCCCCAGGGGCCGTTAATGAAAAACTGTTTTTT. Translating gives CASSSPGAVNEKLFF.

This clone has just a few counts. CDR3 sequence reads: CASSLTSGGTYEQYF. CDR3 coding DNA: TGTGCCAGCAGCTTGACTAGCGGTGGAACCTACGAGCAGTACTTC. V is TRBV13 and J is TRBJ2-7, with TRBD2 matching 9 bases. Germline CDR1 PRHDT, CDR2 FYEKMQ (reference sequence). V dropped 3 bases and J dropped 2; count of bases not matched to a gene: 5. CDR3 length: 15 amino acids.

V gene TRBV2 combines with J gene TRBJ1-6; D remains unclear. Germline CDR1 and CDR2: SNHLY and FYNNEI. The CDR3 extends over 15 amino acids. Between the trimmed V and J ends, which lost 2 bases and 6 bases, there was a span of 11 bases. The CDR3 sequence: CASSENGIVNSPLHF. DNA for the CDR3: TGTGCCAGCAGTGAAAACGGGATCGTTAATTCACCCCTCCACTTT.

The chain couples TRBV7-9 to TRBJ2-7; a weak D match, TRBD1 (6 bases). V lost 3 bases, J lost 0 bases, and 15 bases lay in between. There are 16 residues in the CDR3. Germline values: CDR1 SEHNR, CDR2 FQNEAQ (reference sequence). The CDR3 protein is CASSFTGSPSSYEQYF. The CDR3, as DNA: TGTGCCAGCAGCTTTACAGGGAGTCCAAGCTCCTACGAGCAGTACTTC.

The chain is built from TRBV19 and TRBJ2-1; 8 bases line up with TRBD1. V lost 5 bases to trimming and J lost 6 bases; unmatched junction nucleotides: 3. Germline V CDR1 and CDR2: LNHDA, SQIVND (reference sequence). This CDR3 has 13 residues. The CDR3 sequence is CASSLGQGNEQFF. The CDR3 DNA reads TGTGCCAGTAGTCTCGGACAGGGCAATGAGCAGTTCTTC.

This clone was seen a single time. The chain employs TRBV7-9 and TRBJ2-7, with a weak D call TRBD2 (5 bases). Trimming pared 6 bases from V and 2 bases from J, leaving 8 bases between. The CDR3 is 12 amino acids. Looked up from germline, CDR1 is SEHNR and CDR2 is FQNEAQ (reference sequence). The CDR3 loop reads CASSPLAYEQYF. Here the CDR3 DNA reads TGTGCCAGCAGTCCACTAGCCTACGAGCAGTACTTC. Supplemented by reference TRBV7-9 and TRBJ2-7, the full variable domain reads DTGVSQNPRHKITKRGQNVTFRCDPISEHNRLYWYRQTLGQGPEFLTYFQNEAQLEKSRLLSDRFSAERPKGSFSTLEIQRTEQGDSAMYLCASSPLAYEQYFGPGTRLTVT.

The chain links TRBV5-1 to TRBJ2-7; 10 bases line up with TRBD1. V lost 4 bases, J lost 2 bases, and 3 bases stayed unmatched. Per germline, CDR1 SGHRS and CDR2 YFSETQ. There are 14 residues in the CDR3. Written as DNA, the CDR3 is TGCGCCAGCAGCGCCGGGACAGGGGCCTACGAGCAGTACTTC. Amino acids: CASSAGTGAYEQYF.

This clone occurred a few times. CDR3 loop: CASSYAGAPSTEAFF. The CDR3 bases are TGTGCCAGCAGTTACGCAGGGGCCCCCAGCACTGAAGCTTTCTTT. The gene calls are TRBV6-5 and TRBJ1-1; D possibly corresponds to TRBD1 (6 bases). Deletions cut 2 bases from V and 4 bases from J, with 14 bases between. The CDR3 spans 15 residues. Germline CDR1 reads MNHEY; CDR2 reads SVGAGI.

The rearrangement links TRBV6-4 to TRBJ1-6; 8 nucleotides match TRBD1. The CDR3 is 14 amino acids. Trimming removed 5 bases from V and 5 bases from J; junction bases left unmatched: 2. The V gene's germline CDR1 is MRHNA and CDR2 SNTAGT. The CDR3 region is CASSRGQDNSPLHF. DNA for the CDR3: TGTGCCAGCAGTCGGGGACAGGATAATTCACCCCTCCACTTT.

V usage is TRBV11-3 and J usage is TRBJ2-1; 10 bases agree with TRBD2. Germline V gene sequence: CDR1 SGHNT, CDR2 YENEEA. The CDR3 consists of 16 residues. V trimming: 5 bases; J trimming: 0 bases; junction bases outside the gene matches: 4. CDR3 loop: CASSVSSGSSYNEQFF. CDR3 DNA: TGTGCCAGCAGCGTTTCTAGCGGGAGCTCCTACAATGAGCAGTTCTTC. The full variable domain, rest sourced from reference TRBV11-3 and TRBJ2-1, is EAGVVQSPRYKIIEKKQPVAFWCNPISGHNTLYWYLQNLGQGPELLIRYENEEAVDDSQLPKDRFSAERLKGVDSTLKIQPAELGDSAVYLCASSVSSGSSYNEQFFGPGTRLTVL.